This TCR beta chain comes out of a study of memory CD8 T cells in hepatitis C reinfection. At the level of the study: A positive HCV RNA test after two negatives ≥60 days apart defined reinfection. Between 55 and 20 weeks before reinfection detection, pre-reinfection samples were drawn.

This clone was detected only a few times. The sample's time point: pre-reinfection, 55 to 20 weeks before reinfection detection. Sorted cells were sequenced directly ex vivo without any in vitro expansion. Donors came from people who inject drugs enrolled in HEPCO, Canada. A couple of donors provided sorted CD3+ CD8+ CD45RO- naive CD8 T cells at all three reinfection time points. The CDR3 is 13 amino acids. Germline assignment: CDR1 MNHEY and CDR2 SVGAGI. The V end lost 5 bases, the J end lost 6 bases, and 11 bases lay between the germline ends. TCRdb keeps only in-frame clones here, not all; method: immunoSEQ multiplex PCR. The profile covers more than 45,000 clones, with about nine tenths appearing a single time and approximately 1% taken by the ten largest.

The sequence came from a man between 18 and 35 years old with hepatitis C virus infection. The sample consisted of naive CD8+ T cells sorted from blood. The chain combines TRBV6-5 with TRBJ1-5, with no clear D. CDR3 DNA sequence: TGTGCCAGCAGTCACACAAGCGGTCAGCCCCAGCATTTT. It codes for CASSHTSGQPQHF.